This T cell receptor (beta chain) was identified during a study of control samples from healthy donors and cancer patients. This clone appeared once. Germline CDR1 SNHLY, CDR2 FYNNEI. The CDR3 covers 13 residues. V dropped 10 bases and J dropped 1; count of bases not matched to a gene: 4. Here immunoSEQ multiplex PCR was the method, and the copy in TCRdb shows in-frame clones only, minus some. Of around 130,000 clones listed, 70% to 90% are singletons. The source of this sequence is a man between 50 and 59 years old in good health. This chain joins TRBV2 and TRBJ2-3; 8 bases map to TRBD2. Sequencing was done on a sample of blood. CDR3 residues: CATAGGGTDTQYF. CDR3 bases: TGTGCCACCGCGGGGGGAGGCACAGATACGCAGTATTTT.